The T cell receptor (beta chain) described here comes from a study of blood T cells in healthy people across ages. The V gene end was trimmed by 3 bases and the J gene end by 6 bases; junction bases not matched to a gene: 10. Germline V gene data show CDR1 as SGDLS and CDR2 as YYNGEE. CDR3 length equals 15 residues. General study results and limits: There was a strong correlation between TCR beta diversity and naive T cell percentage.

It was with a sample-barcoded 5' primer and a J-beta primer mix that a second PCR of roughly 7 to 12 cycles was run. TCRdb reprocessed the 5' RACE reads via MiXCR and lists one record per CDR3 protein. The table includes some 1.4 million distinct CDR3 sequences, around 42% detected once. This clonotype came up a few times. The antigen is unknown. This sequence originates from a woman between 18 and 30 years old in good health. What was sequenced was blood. V usage is TRBV9 and J usage is TRBJ2-3; 7 nucleotides match TRBD2. The CDR3 loop is CASSEVGTMLDTQYF. The CDR3 bases are TGTGCCAGCAGCGAAGTAGGGACTATGCTGGATACGCAGTATTTT.